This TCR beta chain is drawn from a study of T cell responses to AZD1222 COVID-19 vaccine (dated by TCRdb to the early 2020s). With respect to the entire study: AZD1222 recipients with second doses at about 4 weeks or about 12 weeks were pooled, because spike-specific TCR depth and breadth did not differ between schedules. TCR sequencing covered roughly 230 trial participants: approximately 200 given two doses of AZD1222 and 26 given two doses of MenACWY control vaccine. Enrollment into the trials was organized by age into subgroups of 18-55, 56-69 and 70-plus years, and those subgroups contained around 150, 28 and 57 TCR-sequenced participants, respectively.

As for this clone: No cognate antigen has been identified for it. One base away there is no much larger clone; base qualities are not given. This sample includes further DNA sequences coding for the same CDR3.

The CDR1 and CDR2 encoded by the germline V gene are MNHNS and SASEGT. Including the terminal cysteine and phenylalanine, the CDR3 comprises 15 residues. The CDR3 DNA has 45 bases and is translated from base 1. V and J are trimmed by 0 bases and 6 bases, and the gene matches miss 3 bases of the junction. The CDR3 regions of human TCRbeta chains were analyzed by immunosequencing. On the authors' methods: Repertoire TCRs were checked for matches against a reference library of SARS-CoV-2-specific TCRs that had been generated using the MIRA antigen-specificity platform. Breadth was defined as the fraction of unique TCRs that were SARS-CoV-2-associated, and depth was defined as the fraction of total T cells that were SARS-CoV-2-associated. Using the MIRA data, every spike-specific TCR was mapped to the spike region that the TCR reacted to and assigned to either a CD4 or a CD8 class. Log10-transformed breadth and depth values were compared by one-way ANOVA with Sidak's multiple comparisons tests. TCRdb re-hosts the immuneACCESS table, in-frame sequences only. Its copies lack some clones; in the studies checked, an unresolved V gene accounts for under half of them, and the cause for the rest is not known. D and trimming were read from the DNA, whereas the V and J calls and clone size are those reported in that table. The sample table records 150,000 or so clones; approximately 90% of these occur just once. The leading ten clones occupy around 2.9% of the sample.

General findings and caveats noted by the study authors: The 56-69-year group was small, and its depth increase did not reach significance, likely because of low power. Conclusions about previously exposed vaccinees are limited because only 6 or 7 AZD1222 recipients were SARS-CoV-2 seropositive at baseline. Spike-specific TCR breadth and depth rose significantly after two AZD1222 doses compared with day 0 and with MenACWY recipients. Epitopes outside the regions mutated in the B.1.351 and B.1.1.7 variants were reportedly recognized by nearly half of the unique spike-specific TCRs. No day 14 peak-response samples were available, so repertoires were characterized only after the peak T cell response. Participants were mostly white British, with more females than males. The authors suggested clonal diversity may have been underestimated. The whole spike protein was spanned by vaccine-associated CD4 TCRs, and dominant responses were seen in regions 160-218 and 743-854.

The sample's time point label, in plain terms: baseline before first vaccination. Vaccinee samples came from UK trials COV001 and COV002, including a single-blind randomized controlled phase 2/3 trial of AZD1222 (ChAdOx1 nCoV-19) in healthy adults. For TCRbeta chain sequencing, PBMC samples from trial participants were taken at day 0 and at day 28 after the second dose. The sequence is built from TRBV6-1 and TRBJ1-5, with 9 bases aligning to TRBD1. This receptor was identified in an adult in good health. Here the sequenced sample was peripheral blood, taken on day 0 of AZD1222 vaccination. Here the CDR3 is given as CASSEAGQGGQPQHF. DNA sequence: TGTGCCAGCAGTGAAGCGGGACAGGGAGGTCAGCCCCAGCATTTT.